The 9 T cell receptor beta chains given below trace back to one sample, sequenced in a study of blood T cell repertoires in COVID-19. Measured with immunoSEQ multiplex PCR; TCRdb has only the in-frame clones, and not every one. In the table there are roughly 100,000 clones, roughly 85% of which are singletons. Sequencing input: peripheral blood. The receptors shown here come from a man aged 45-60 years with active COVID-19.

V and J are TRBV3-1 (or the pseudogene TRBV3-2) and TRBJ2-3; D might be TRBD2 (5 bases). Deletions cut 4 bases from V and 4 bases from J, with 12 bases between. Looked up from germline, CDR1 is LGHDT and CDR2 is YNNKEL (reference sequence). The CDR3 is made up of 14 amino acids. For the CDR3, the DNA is TGTGCCAGCAGCCCTGGGCGGGTAGCAGATACGCAGTATTTT. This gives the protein CASSPGRVADTQYF.

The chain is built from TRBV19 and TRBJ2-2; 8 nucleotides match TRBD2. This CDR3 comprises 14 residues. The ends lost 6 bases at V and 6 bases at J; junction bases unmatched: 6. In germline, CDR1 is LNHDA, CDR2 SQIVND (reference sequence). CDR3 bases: TGTGCCAGTAGCCAACGGGGGGGCCCCGGGGAGCTGTTTTTT. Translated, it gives CASSQRGGPGELFF.

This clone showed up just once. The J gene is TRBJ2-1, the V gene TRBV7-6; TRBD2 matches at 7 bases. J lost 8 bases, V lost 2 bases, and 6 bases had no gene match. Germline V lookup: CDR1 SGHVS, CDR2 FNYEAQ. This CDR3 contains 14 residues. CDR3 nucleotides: TGTGCCAGCAGCTTATTCTCCCGGGGGGATGAGCAGTTCTTC. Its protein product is CASSLFSRGDEQFF.

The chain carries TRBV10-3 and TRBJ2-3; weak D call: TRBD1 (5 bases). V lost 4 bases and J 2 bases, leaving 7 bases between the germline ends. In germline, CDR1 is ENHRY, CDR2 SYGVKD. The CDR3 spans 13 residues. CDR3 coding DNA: TGTGCCATCAGTGTACAGGCCACAGATACGCAGTATTTT. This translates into CAISVQATDTQYF.

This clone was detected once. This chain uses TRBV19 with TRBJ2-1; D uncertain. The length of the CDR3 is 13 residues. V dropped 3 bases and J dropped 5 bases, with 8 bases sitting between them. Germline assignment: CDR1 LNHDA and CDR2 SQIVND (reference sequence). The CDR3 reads CASSIGPHNEQFF. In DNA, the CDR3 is TGTGCCAGTAGTATTGGCCCACACAATGAGCAGTTCTTC.

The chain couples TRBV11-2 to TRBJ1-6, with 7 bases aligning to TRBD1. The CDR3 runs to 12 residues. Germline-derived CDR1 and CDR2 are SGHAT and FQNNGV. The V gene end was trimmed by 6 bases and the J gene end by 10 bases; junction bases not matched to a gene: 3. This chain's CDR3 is CASSPGGSPLHF. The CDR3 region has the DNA TGTGCCAGCAGTCCAGGGGGATCACCCCTCCACTTT. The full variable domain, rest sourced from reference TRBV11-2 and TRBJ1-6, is EAGVAQSPRYKIIEKRQSVAFWCNPISGHATLYWYQQILGQGPKLLIQFQNNGVVDDSQLPKDRFSAERLKGVDSTLKIQPAKLEDSAVYLCASSPGGSPLHFGNGTRLTVT.

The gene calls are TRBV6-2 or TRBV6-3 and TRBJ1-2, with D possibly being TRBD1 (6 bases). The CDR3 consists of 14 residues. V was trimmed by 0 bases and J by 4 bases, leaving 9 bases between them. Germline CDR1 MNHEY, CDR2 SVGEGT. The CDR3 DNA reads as TGTGCCAGCAGTTACTCGACAGGTCTCTATGGCTACACCTTC. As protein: CASSYSTGLYGYTF.

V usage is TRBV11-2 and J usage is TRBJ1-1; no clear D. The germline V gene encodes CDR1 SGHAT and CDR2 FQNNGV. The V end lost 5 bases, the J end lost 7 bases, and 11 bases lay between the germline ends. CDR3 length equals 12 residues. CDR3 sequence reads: CASSPTSYEAFF. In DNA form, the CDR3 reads TGTGCCAGCAGCCCTACGTCCTATGAAGCTTTCTTT.

In DNA, the CDR3 is TGCGCCAGCAGCCAAGATTCCGGCGGGGGGGCCAGGAATGAGCAGTTCTTC. The encoded protein is CASSQDSGGGARNEQFF. The genes are TRBV4-3 and TRBJ2-1, with 9 bases fitting TRBD2. Germline CDR1 and CDR2: LGHNA and YSLEER. The CDR3 length is 17 residues. Unmatched junction bases numbered 10, after V lost 0 bases and J lost 7 bases.